These T cell receptor beta chains were read from a single sample in a study of blood T cells in healthy people across ages. TCRdb re-called the 5' RACE reads through MiXCR, storing one row per CDR3 protein. Of about 750,000 distinct CDR3 sequences in the sample, about 55% were seen once. The specimen sequenced was blood. The receptor set was obtained from an elderly man in good health. Each CDR3 is given with its conserved first and last residue. D genes are given only for firm matches. Clone size is shown for a subset of rows, as once, few, many or a class of expanded clone.

>TRBJ2-5|18|NA|TRBV4-2|TRBD2
TGTGCCAGCAGCCAGATGGGCGGACTAGCGGGAGCCCAAGAGACCCAGTACTTC
CASSQMGGLAGAQETQYF
>TRBJ2-5|16|once|TRBV3-1|TRBD1
TGTGCCAGCAGCCGAGGGACAGGGGTGTTCCAAGAGACCCAGTACTTC
CASSRGTGVFQETQYF
>TRBJ2-2|14|many|TRBV7-8|TRBD2
TGTGCCAGCAGCTGGACTAGTTCGAGCGGGGAGCTGTTTTTT
CASSWTSSSGELFF
>TRBJ2-6|17|few|TRBV5-6|NA
TGTGCCAGCAGCCAGAGAGCCGGACGGTCTGGGGCCAACGTCCTGACTTTC
CASSQRAGRSGANVLTF
>TRBJ1-2|15|NA|TRBV24-1|TRBD1
TGTGCCACCAGTGAAGCAGGGGGGACCAACTATGGCTACACCTTC
CATSEAGGTNYGYTF
>TRBJ1-5|14|NA|TRBV20-1|NA
TGCAGTGCTAGAGAAACAGGGTACAATCAGCCCCAGCATTTT
CSARETGYNQPQHF
>TRBJ2-5|12|NA|TRBV29-1|NA
TGCAGCTCGCGACAGACTCGAGAGACCCAGTACTTC
CSSRQTRETQYF
>TRBJ2-3|13|few|TRBV20-1|NA
TGCAGTGGGACCGGCGGAAGCACAGATACGCAGTATTTT
CSGTGGSTDTQYF
>TRBJ1-1|14|NA|TRBV7-2|NA
TGTGCCAGCAGCTTCAGGGCGCGGAACACTGAAGCTTTCTTT
CASSFRARNTEAFF
>TRBJ2-5|17|NA|TRBV11-1|TRBD1
TGTGCCAGCAGCGGCCCCAAACAGGGGGCGCAGGCGGAGACCCAGTACTTC
CASSGPKQGAQAETQYF
>TRBJ1-5|15|few|TRBV29-1|TRBD1
TGCAGCGTCGGACAGGGGACCAATAGCAATCAGCCCCAGCATTTT
CSVGQGTNSNQPQHF
>TRBJ2-5|11|NA|TRBV29-1|TRBD2
TGCAGCGTTGAGGGAGGGGAGACCCAGTACTTC
CSVEGGETQYF
>TRBJ2-2|15|NA|TRBV2|TRBD2
TGTGCCAGCAGTGAAGGCGGGAGTAGTACCGGGGAGCTGTTTTTT
CASSEGGSSTGELFF
>TRBJ2-6|12|NA|TRBV29-1|NA
TGCAGCGTTGAAGATCTCGGGCACGTCCTGACTTTC
CSVEDLGHVLTF
>TRBJ2-1|15|NA|TRBV12-3/TRBV12-4|TRBD2
TGTGCCAGCTGTACCGGGACTAGCGCAAACAATGAGCAGTTCTTC
CASCTGTSANNEQFF
>TRBJ2-7|13|few|TRBV24-1|NA
TGTGCCACCGGTACACGTGGGTCCTACGAGCAGTACTTC
CATGTRGSYEQYF
>TRBJ1-1|12|NA|TRBV7-9|NA
TGTGCCAGCAGCTTATCCGGACGTGAAGCTTTCTTT
CASSLSGREAFF
>TRBJ2-7|14|NA|TRBV12-3/TRBV12-4|NA
TGTGCCAGCAGACTAACCGGGCCCGCGGGGGAGCAGTACTTC
CASRLTGPAGEQYF
>TRBJ2-2|16|NA|TRBV7-9|NA
TGTGCCAGCAGCTTAGAGAAAGGGCTCCACGCCGGGGAGCTGTTTTTT
CASSLEKGLHAGELFF
>TRBJ1-1|14|few|TRBV29-1|TRBD1
TGCAGCGTTATGAGGACAGGGGGGAACACTGAAGCTTTCTTT
CSVMRTGGNTEAFF
>TRBJ2-7|15|few|TRBV7-9|TRBD2
TGTGCCAGCAGCCAAGGTTCTAGCGGGAACCTCCAGCAGTACTTC
CASSQGSSGNLQQYF
>TRBJ1-5|14|NA|TRBV10-3|TRBD1
TGTGCCACCTCGACAGGGGACGGCAATCAGCCCCAGCATTTT
CATSTGDGNQPQHF
>TRBJ1-1|16|many|TRBV7-2|TRBD1
TGTGCCAGCAGCCCAATAACTGGGACAGGGGGCACTGAAGCTTTCTTT
CASSPITGTGGTEAFF
>TRBJ2-7|16|NA|TRBV21-1|NA
TGTGCCAGCAGCCCAACGGCACTAGCGGCCACCTACGAGCAGTACTTC
CASSPTALAATYEQYF
>TRBJ2-5|12|NA|TRBV24-1|NA
TGTGCCACCAGTGATTTTAAAGAGACCCAGTACTTC
CATSDFKETQYF
>TRBJ2-5|15|NA|TRBV20-1|NA
TGCAGTGCTAGAGATCAGGCAGGAGGGGGGGAGACCCAGTACTTC
CSARDQAGGGETQYF
>TRBJ2-7|12|few|TRBV29-1|TRBD1
TGCAGCGGAGGGACAGGGCAGAACGAGCAGTACTTC
CSGGTGQNEQYF
>TRBJ2-7|14|NA|TRBV5-1|TRBD2
TGCGCCAGCAGCCCCCTAGCGGCCACCTACGAGCAGTACTTC
CASSPLAATYEQYF